The source of this T cell receptor (beta chain) is a study of Graves' ophthalmopathy and Graves' hyperthyroidism. Using RNA transcripts, the TCR beta CDR3 regions were amplified. RT-PCR was first run with HTBI primers, then multiplex PCR in a second round. Each CDR3 protein gets one entry after TCRdb re-called the multiplex PCR reads with MiXCR. The profile shows approximately 700,000 distinct CDR3 sequences, 35% to 50% of them singletons. Trimming took 6 bases from V and 6 from J; bases not matched to a gene: 4. CDR3 length: 11 residues. Germline CDR1 reads SQVTM; CDR2 reads ANQGSEA. This clonotype was picked up many times.

Sequencing used peripheral blood. The sequence came from an adult man with Graves' ophthalmopathy. The chain joins TRBV29-1 to TRBJ2-7, with 8 bases lining up with TRBD1. This CDR3 is CSVDREVEQYF. As DNA, the CDR3 is TGCAGCGTGGACAGGGAGGTCGAGCAGTACTTC.